Below, 28 T cell receptor beta chains from the same sample are listed, as sequenced in a study of blood T cell repertoires in COVID-19. The data were produced by immunoSEQ multiplex PCR, yet TCRdb's version contains in-frame clones alone and is incomplete. The sample has about 200,000 clones, roughly nine tenths seen once; the top ten hold 0.78%. Sequenced material: peripheral blood. The source is a woman between 65 and 79 years old with acute or convalescent COVID-19.

The chain employs TRBV7-9 and TRBJ2-2; 9 nucleotides match TRBD1. With 4 bases clipped from V and 3 bases from J, the junction kept 6 bases outside the gene matches. The CDR3 runs 16 residues. Germline V gene lookup returns CDR1 SEHNR and CDR2 FQNEAQ (reference sequence). The CDR3 nucleotides read TGTGCCAGCAGCTCACACAGGGGGCTTGACACCGGGGAGCTGTTTTTT. Its protein is CASSSHRGLDTGELFF.

The V call is TRBV7-2, the J call TRBJ1-2; 7 bases align to TRBD1. The length of the CDR3 is 15 residues. The germline CDR1 and CDR2 sequences are SGHTA and FQGNSA. The J segment lost 3 bases and the V segment lost 5 bases, leaving 9 bases of the junction unmatched. The CDR3 sequence is CASSISGTADYGYTF. CDR3 bases: TGTGCCAGCAGCATCTCCGGGACAGCCGACTATGGCTACACCTTC.

The chain is built from TRBV19 and TRBJ1-5; the match to TRBD1 covers 9 bases. The CDR3 has 14 amino acids. Germline CDR1 is LNHDA and CDR2 is SQIVND (reference sequence). V was clipped by 10 bases and J by 0 bases; unmatched bases: 4. CDR3 amino acids: CATRTGDSNQPQHF. The CDR3 DNA is TGTGCCACCAGGACAGGGGATAGCAATCAGCCCCAGCATTTT.

V and J are TRBV5-1 and TRBJ2-1; 8 bases are a match to TRBD1. The CDR3 has 16 amino acids. With V trimmed by 0 bases and J by 2 bases, 4 bases remained unmatched. Germline V gene lookup returns CDR1 SGHRS and CDR2 YFSETQ. CDR3 region: CASSLGGTGPYNEQFF. CDR3 sequence (DNA): TGCGCCAGCAGCTTGGGGGGGACAGGCCCCTACAATGAGCAGTTCTTC.

V usage is TRBV10-3 and J usage is TRBJ1-2; D unresolved. The CDR3 totals 17 residues. Germline V gene data show CDR1 as ENHRY and CDR2 as SYGVKD. Trimming cost V 0 bases and J 0 bases, with 14 bases left between them. CDR3 bases: TGTGCCATCAGTGAGTCTACGTACCCGGGAGCTAACTATGGCTACACCTTC. This codes for CAISESTYPGANYGYTF.

V is TRBV7-2 and J is TRBJ1-1; D remains unclear. The germline V gene encodes CDR1 SGHTA and CDR2 FQGNSA. Trimming cost V 1 base and J 4 bases, with 13 bases left between them. The CDR3 covers 15 residues. The CDR3 DNA sequence: TGTGCCAGCAGCTTAGTTTCTCTACCCGGCACTGAAGCTTTCTTT. This translates into CASSLVSLPGTEAFF.

The chain joins TRBV3-1 (or the pseudogene TRBV3-2) to TRBJ2-3; D is perhaps TRBD2 (7 bases). The CDR3 loop spans 15 amino acids. Germline V lookup: CDR1 LGHDT, CDR2 YNNKEL (reference sequence). Trimming took 4 bases from V and 5 from J, leaving 16 bases between them. CDR3 amino acids: CASSRLGGGIDTQYF. CDR3 DNA sequence: TGTGCCAGCAGCCGATTGGGAGGGGGAATAGATACGCAGTATTTT.

The chain uses TRBV5-5 and TRBJ1-5; TRBD1 might be the D (6 bases). The ends were cut back, 4 bases at V and 4 bases at J, with 12 bases in the middle. Looked up from germline, CDR1 is SGHKS and CDR2 is YYEKEE (reference sequence). The CDR3 sequence is 14 residues long. Here the CDR3 reads CASSKGHSNQPQHF. The CDR3 DNA follows: TGTGCCAGCAGCAAGGGACACTCAAATCAGCCCCAGCATTTT.

This clone was seen a single time. V and J are TRBV5-1 and TRBJ1-3; D remains unclear. The CDR3 loop spans 13 amino acids. CDR1 and CDR2 (germline): SGHRS, YFSETQ. V was trimmed by 0 bases and J by 4 bases, leaving 5 bases between them. CDR3 sequence (DNA): TGCGCCAGCAGCTTGGACGGGGGAAACACCATATATTTT. Translated, it gives CASSLDGGNTIYF.

The rearrangement joins TRBV12-5 to TRBJ2-7, with 7 bases identical to TRBD2. The trim removed 7 bases at V and 4 bases at J, leaving 7 bases unmatched. The germline V gene encodes CDR1 LGHNT and CDR2 FRNRAP. The CDR3 spans 13 residues. The CDR3 sequence is CASAGLGGYEQYF. CDR3 nucleotide sequence: TGTGCTAGTGCCGGACTAGGAGGATACGAGCAGTACTTC.

The chain couples TRBV6-2 or TRBV6-3 to TRBJ2-7; no reliable D call. Germline CDR1 reads MNHEY; CDR2 reads SVGEGT. Trimming stripped 4 bases from V and 3 bases from J, with 7 bases between. This CDR3 is 12 amino acids long. The CDR3, as DNA: TGTGCCAGCAGTTCCTCTTACTACGAGCAGTACTTC. It specifies CASSSSYYEQYF.

This chain joins TRBV18 and TRBJ2-7, with D possibly matching TRBD1 (5 bases). The germline gives CDR1 KGHSH, CDR2 LQKENI. There are 14 residues in the CDR3. Trimming pared 2 bases from V and 5 bases from J, leaving 13 bases between. CDR3 region: CASSPETGAHEQYF. CDR3 DNA: TGTGCCAGCTCACCAGAAACAGGTGCCCACGAGCAGTACTTC.

This clone showed up just a few times. The rearrangement joins TRBV7-2 to TRBJ1-4, with D uncertain. V was cut by 1 base and J by 14 bases, with 8 bases left in between. The CDR3 has 11 amino acids. Germline values: CDR1 SGHTA, CDR2 FQGNSA. CDR3 sequence (DNA): TGTGCCAGCAGCTTAGGTAGCGGGCTGTTTTTT. Translated: CASSLGSGLFF. The full variable domain, in which reference TRBV7-2 and TRBJ1-4 provide the parts outside the CDR3, is GAGVSQSPSNKVTEKGKDVELRCDPISGHTALYWYRQSLGQGLEFLIYFQGNSAPDKSGLPSDRFSAERTGGSVSTLTIQRTQQEDSAVYLCASSLGSGLFFGSGTQLSVL.

The CDR3 here is CASSPQGTQYF. Here the CDR3 DNA reads TGTGCCAGCAGTCCCCAGGGGACCCAGTACTTC. The chain carries TRBV28 and TRBJ2-5; D may be TRBD1 (5 bases). Deletions cut 5 bases from V and 7 bases from J, with 8 bases between. This CDR3 comprises 11 residues. Germline V CDR1 and CDR2: MDHEN, SYDVKM.

This clone was detected once. The rearrangement links TRBV5-1 to TRBJ2-5; TRBD1 might be the D (7 bases). The CDR3 consists of 13 residues. Trimming removed 4 bases from V and 5 bases from J, with 12 bases in between. Germline values: CDR1 SGHRS, CDR2 YFSETQ. The CDR3 spells CASSEPGGETQYF. The CDR3 DNA reads TGCGCCAGCAGCGAACCAGGGGGGGAGACCCAGTACTTC.

This clone was observed a single time. This chain uses TRBV2 with TRBJ2-3, with 10 bases matching TRBD1. The CDR3 is 13 amino acids. Germline V CDR1 and CDR2: SNHLY, FYNNEI. V shed 7 bases and J 5 bases; nucleotides not matched to a gene: 3. The CDR3 DNA is TGTGCCAGCAAAGGGACAGGGGTAGATACGCAGTATTTT. It is translated as CASKGTGVDTQYF.

DNA of the CDR3: TGTGCCAGCAGTACTAGCAGCTCCTACGAGCAGTACTTC. It translates to CASSTSSSYEQYF. The V gene is TRBV27, the J gene TRBJ2-7, with D possibly TRBD2 on 6 matching bases. Per germline, CDR1 MNHEY and CDR2 SMNVEV (reference sequence). CDR3 length: 13 amino acids. V was pared by 5 bases and J by 0 bases, with 8 bases between.

The chain combines TRBV6-5 with TRBJ2-7; D uncertain. CDR1 and CDR2 from the germline V gene are MNHEY and SVGAGI. The CDR3 is 11 residues long. In nucleotides, the CDR3 is TGTGCTACGACGGGCTCCTACGAGCAGTACTTC. Translating gives CATTGSYEQYF.

The chain employs TRBV3-1 (or the pseudogene TRBV3-2) and TRBJ1-2; D is possibly TRBD1 (6 bases). With 1 base removed from V and 7 bases from J, the gap between germline ends came to 19 bases. Germline CDR1 is LGHDT and CDR2 is YNNKEL (reference sequence). The CDR3 contains 16 residues. The chain's CDR3 is CASSQARKQGLGGYTF. The CDR3 DNA is TGTGCCAGCAGCCAAGCAAGAAAACAGGGATTAGGTGGCTACACCTTC.

This clone has more than one count but fewer than ten. The chain couples TRBV7-8 to TRBJ1-3, with 9 bases lining up with TRBD1. Trimming at V came to 4 bases and at J to 3 bases, leaving 1 base not matched to a gene. The germline CDR1 and CDR2 sequences are SGHVS and FQNEAQ. The CDR3 loop spans 14 amino acids. The CDR3 loop reads CASSWDRDGNTIYF. CDR3 nucleotides: TGTGCCAGCAGCTGGGACAGGGATGGAAACACCATATATTTT.

The chain has TRBV28 and TRBJ1-4; 7 positions agree with TRBD1. Germline V gene lookup returns CDR1 MDHEN and CDR2 SYDVKM. The CDR3 is 15 amino acids. The V segment lost 3 bases and the J segment 7 bases; nucleotides outside the gene matches: 8. The DNA of the CDR3 is TGTGCCAGCAGTTTTAATCAGGGGGGAAGTGAAAAACTGTTTTTT. Its translation is CASSFNQGGSEKLFF.

J is TRBJ2-7 and V is TRBV7-2, with 12 nucleotides matching TRBD1. The CDR3 contains 15 residues. In germline, CDR1 is SGHTA, CDR2 FQGNSA. V shed 5 bases, J shed 2 bases, and the junction held 4 bases outside the gene matches. DNA for the CDR3: TGTGCCAGCAGCCCAGGGACAGGGGGCCCCTACGAGCAGTACTTC. Its protein is CASSPGTGGPYEQYF.

The table lists this clone with a few counts. This chain uses TRBV7-2 with TRBJ1-5, with no clear D. Trimming left V 1 base short and J 1 base short, with 5 bases between. This CDR3 contains 14 residues. Germline lookup yields CDR1 SGHTA and CDR2 FQGNSA. CDR3 coding DNA: TGTGCCAGCAGCTTAGTACAGAGCAATCAGCCCCAGCATTTT. It yields the protein CASSLVQSNQPQHF. Using reference TRBV7-2 and TRBJ1-5 for the parts outside the CDR3, the full variable domain is GAGVSQSPSNKVTEKGKDVELRCDPISGHTALYWYRQSLGQGLEFLIYFQGNSAPDKSGLPSDRFSAERTGGSVSTLTIQRTQQEDSAVYLCASSLVQSNQPQHFGDGTRLSIL.

The chain couples TRBV2 to TRBJ1-3; D possibly corresponds to TRBD1 (5 bases). Germline-derived CDR1 and CDR2 are SNHLY and FYNNEI. Trimming took off 6 bases at V and 3 bases at J, with 9 bases between the two ends. The CDR3 runs to 13 residues. The DNA of the CDR3 is TGTGCCAGCAGGGGGGACTTTGGAAACACCATATATTTT. Its translation: CASRGDFGNTIYF.

The rearrangement uses TRBV6-2 or TRBV6-3 and TRBJ2-7; 9 bases map to TRBD2. The CDR3 runs to 15 residues. With 6 bases clipped from V and 1 base from J, the junction kept 7 bases outside the gene matches. Germline CDR1 and CDR2: MNHEY and SVGEGT. CDR3 in amino acids: CASSPSGRMSYEQYF. As DNA, the CDR3 is TGTGCCAGCAGCCCCAGCGGGAGGATGTCCTACGAGCAGTACTTC.

DNA for the CDR3: TGCAGCGTTGTGCGGGACGGGCCGTACGAGCAGTACTTC. This encodes CSVVRDGPYEQYF. This chain uses TRBV29-1 with TRBJ2-7; D may be TRBD2 (6 bases). The ends were cut back, 4 bases at V and 4 bases at J, with 14 bases in the middle. This CDR3 has 13 amino acids. Looked up from germline, CDR1 is SQVTM and CDR2 is ANQGSEA.

J is TRBJ2-3 and V is TRBV27; TRBD2 aligns across 9 bases. Trimming removed 3 bases from V and 1 base from J; junction bases left unmatched: 11. Germline CDR1 MNHEY, CDR2 SMNVEV (reference sequence). This CDR3 comprises 18 residues. The CDR3 protein is CASSFPLAGGGGTDTQYF. In nucleotides, the CDR3 is TGTGCCAGCAGTTTCCCCCTCGCGGGAGGGGGGGGCACAGATACGCAGTATTTT.

The rearrangement uses TRBV19 and TRBJ1-2; 8 nucleotides line up with TRBD1. The CDR3 totals 13 residues. Germline loops: CDR1 LNHDA, CDR2 SQIVND (reference sequence). The junction had 11 bases not matched to a gene; V was cut back by 7 bases and J by 10 bases. CDR3 sequence reads: CASMDRVGPIYTF. DNA for the CDR3: TGTGCCAGTATGGACAGGGTAGGGCCGATCTACACCTTC. The complete variable domain, with remaining parts taken from reference TRBV19 and TRBJ1-2, reads DGGITQSPKYLFRKEGQNVTLSCEQNLNHDAMYWYRQDPGQGLRLIYYSQIVNDFQKGDIAEGYSVSREKKESFPLTVTSAQKNPTAFYLCASMDRVGPIYTFGSGTRLTVV.